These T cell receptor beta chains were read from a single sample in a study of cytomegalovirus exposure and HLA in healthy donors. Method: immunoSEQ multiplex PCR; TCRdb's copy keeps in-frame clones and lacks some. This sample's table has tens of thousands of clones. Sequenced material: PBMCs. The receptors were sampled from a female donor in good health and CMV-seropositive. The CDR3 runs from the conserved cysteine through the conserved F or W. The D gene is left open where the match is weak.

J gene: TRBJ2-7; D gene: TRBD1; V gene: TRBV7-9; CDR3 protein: CASTKLGQGTYEQYF; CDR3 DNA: TGTGCCAGCACCAAACTCGGACAGGGGACCTACGAGCAGTACTTC
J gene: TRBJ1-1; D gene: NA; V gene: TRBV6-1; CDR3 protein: CASSGWGPTEAFF; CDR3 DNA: TGTGCCAGCAGTGGATGGGGGCCCACTGAAGCTTTCTTT
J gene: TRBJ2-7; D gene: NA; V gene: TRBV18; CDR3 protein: CASSPGGGYEQYF; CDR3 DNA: TGTGCCAGCTCACCAGGTGGAGGCTACGAGCAGTACTTC
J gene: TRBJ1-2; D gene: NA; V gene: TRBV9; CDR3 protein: CASSVDRIPPRANYGYTF; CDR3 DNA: TGTGCCAGCAGCGTCGACAGGATCCCCCCCCGCGCTAACTATGGCTACACCTTC
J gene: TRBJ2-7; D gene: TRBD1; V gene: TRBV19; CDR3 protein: CASRGTGAYEQYF; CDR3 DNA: TGTGCCAGTAGGGGGACAGGGGCCTACGAGCAGTACTTC
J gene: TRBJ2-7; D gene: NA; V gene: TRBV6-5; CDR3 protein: CASSLLPRGTYEQYF; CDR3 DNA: TGTGCCAGCAGTCTACTCCCCCGGGGGACCTACGAGCAGTACTTC
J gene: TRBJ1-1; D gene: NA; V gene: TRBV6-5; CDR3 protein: CASTLRGYTEAFF; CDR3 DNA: TGTGCCAGCACCTTAAGAGGTTACACTGAAGCTTTCTTT
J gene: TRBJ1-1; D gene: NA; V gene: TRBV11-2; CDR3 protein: CASSLDPTVGAFF; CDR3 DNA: TGTGCCAGCAGCTTAGATCCGACAGTCGGGGCTTTCTTT
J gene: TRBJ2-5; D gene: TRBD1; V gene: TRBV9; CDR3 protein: CASSAQGAGETQYF; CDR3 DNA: TGTGCCAGCAGCGCCCAGGGGGCGGGGGAGACCCAGTACTTC
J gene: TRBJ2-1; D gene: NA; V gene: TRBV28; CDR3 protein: CASSLFRESDEQFF; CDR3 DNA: TGTGCCAGCAGTTTGTTCCGGGAGAGTGATGAGCAGTTCTTC
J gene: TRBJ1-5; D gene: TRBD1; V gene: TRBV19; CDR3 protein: CASTWGQGGRSNQPQHF; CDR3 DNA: TGTGCCAGTACCTGGGGACAGGGGGGAAGGAGCAATCAGCCCCAGCATTTT
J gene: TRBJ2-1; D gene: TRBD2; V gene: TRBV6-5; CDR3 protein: CASMGLAGGHEQFF; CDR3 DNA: TGTGCCAGCATGGGACTAGCGGGAGGTCATGAGCAGTTCTTC
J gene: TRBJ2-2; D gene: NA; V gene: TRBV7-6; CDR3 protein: CASSPRSAGNTGELFF; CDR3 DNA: TGTGCCAGCAGCCCGCGGTCGGCGGGTAACACCGGGGAGCTGTTTTTT
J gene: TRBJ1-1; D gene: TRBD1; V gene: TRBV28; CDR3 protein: CASSRAQGARKHTEAFF; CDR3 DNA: TGTGCCAGCAGTCGGGCCCAGGGGGCGAGGAAACACACTGAAGCTTTCTTT
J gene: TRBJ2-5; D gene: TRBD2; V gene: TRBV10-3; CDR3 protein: CAISDASGQETQYF; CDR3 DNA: TGTGCCATCAGTGACGCTAGCGGGCAAGAGACCCAGTACTTC
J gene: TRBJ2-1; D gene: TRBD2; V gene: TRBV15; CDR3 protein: CATSRAGTGASGREDLTYNEQFF; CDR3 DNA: TGTGCCACCAGCAGGGCCGGGACAGGGGCTAGCGGGAGGGAAGACTTAACCTACAATGAGCAGTTCTTC
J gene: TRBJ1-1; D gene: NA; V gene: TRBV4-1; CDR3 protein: CASSHPDRKGEAFF; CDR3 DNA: TGCGCCAGCAGCCATCCGGACAGAAAAGGGGAGGCTTTCTTT
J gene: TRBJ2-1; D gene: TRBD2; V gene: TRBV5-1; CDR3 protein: CASSFSGSSNEQFF; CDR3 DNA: TGCGCCAGCAGCTTTAGCGGGAGCAGCAATGAGCAGTTCTTC
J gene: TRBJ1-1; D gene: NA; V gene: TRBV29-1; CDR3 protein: CSVPRLNEAFF; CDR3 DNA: TGCAGCGTTCCAAGACTGAACGAAGCTTTCTTT
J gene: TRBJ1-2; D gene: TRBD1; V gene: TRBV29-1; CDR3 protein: CSVDGRAGGGYTF; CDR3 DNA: TGCAGCGTTGACGGTAGGGCAGGGGGAGGCTACACCTTC
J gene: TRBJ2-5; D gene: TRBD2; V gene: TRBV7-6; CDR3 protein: CASSLETSGVGETQYF; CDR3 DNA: TGTGCCAGCAGCTTGGAGACTAGCGGGGTGGGGGAGACCCAGTACTTC
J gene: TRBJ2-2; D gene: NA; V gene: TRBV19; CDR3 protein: CASSIGRAGPAGELFF; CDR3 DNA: TGTGCCAGTAGTATAGGCAGGGCAGGGCCAGCCGGGGAGCTGTTTTTT
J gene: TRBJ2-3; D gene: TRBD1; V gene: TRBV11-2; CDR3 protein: CASSLGQGASTDTQYF; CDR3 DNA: TGTGCCAGCAGCTTGGGACAGGGGGCTAGCACAGATACGCAGTATTTT
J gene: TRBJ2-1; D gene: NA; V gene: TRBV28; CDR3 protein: CASSLSDNEQFF; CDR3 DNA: TGTGCCAGCAGTCTGAGCGACAATGAGCAGTTCTTC
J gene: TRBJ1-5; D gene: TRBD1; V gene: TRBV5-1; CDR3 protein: CASSLGTEGQPQHF; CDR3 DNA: TGCGCCAGCAGCCTGGGGACAGAGGGTCAGCCCCAGCATTTT
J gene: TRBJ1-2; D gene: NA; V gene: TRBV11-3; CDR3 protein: CASSSTQNYGYTF; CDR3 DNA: TGTGCCAGCAGCTCGACTCAGAACTATGGCTACACCTTC
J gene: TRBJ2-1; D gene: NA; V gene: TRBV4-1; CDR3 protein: CASSSRYSINNEQFF; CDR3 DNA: TGCGCCAGCAGCTCTCGATACTCTATTAACAATGAGCAGTTCTTC
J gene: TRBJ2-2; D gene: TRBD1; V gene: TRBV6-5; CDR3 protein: CASRAGQGSAGELFF; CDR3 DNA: TGTGCCAGCAGGGCGGGACAGGGGTCGGCCGGGGAGCTGTTTTTT